This T cell receptor (beta chain) appears in the sequencing data of a study of vaccination effects on CD4 cells after COVID-19. The CDR3 totals 19 residues. The germline gives CDR1 KGHDR, CDR2 SFDVKD. V lost 3 bases to trimming and J lost 3 bases; unmatched junction nucleotides: 16. ViraFEST expansion of antigen-specific CD4+ T cells with viral peptide pools preceded sequencing. When less than 12 days of culture had elapsed, CD4+ T cells were isolated. According to PCR results, the person was infected with SARS-CoV-2 between March and December 2020. On this clone: The antigen is not known.

Clones were read by immunoSEQ multiplex PCR, and TCRdb kept only the in-frame ones, dropping some. The sample includes about 27,000 clones, roughly 77% of them seen just once. The source material was CD4+ T cells from PBMCs cultured with HCoV-NL63 spike peptides, sampled before COVID-19 vaccination. This sequence joins TRBV24-1 and TRBJ1-3; 7 bases are shared with TRBD1. The clonotype was recovered from a human donor who had a prior SARS-CoV-2 infection. CDR3 amino acids: CATSDQNPTGAACGNTIYF. The CDR3 region has the DNA TGTGCCACCAGTGATCAAAACCCTACAGGGGCCGCCTGTGGAAACACCATATATTTT.